This TCR beta chain was found in a study of regulatory T cells in long-lasting Graves disease. This CDR3 contains 14 residues. V was trimmed by 7 bases and J by 5 bases, leaving 17 bases between them. Germline V gene sequence: CDR1 SNHLY, CDR2 FYNNEI. According to the study, TCR beta libraries were built with iRepertoire HTBI primers and CDR3-region Arm-PCR. TCRdb called the multiplex PCR reads again in MiXCR, with one record for every CDR3 protein. The sample has fewer than 550,000 distinct CDR3 sequences; 15% to 20% are singletons. Time point specified: newly diagnosed GD, antithyroid drugs for less than 3 months. Scientists built the TCR library using RNA that was extracted from PBMCs. This clonotype was observed a handful of times. These data were likewise used in another study, on T cells in Graves' hyperthyroidism and ophthalmopathy. That source adds: HTBI primers were used for first-round RT-PCR of the TCR CDR3.

Sequencing was performed on peripheral blood mononuclear cells (PBMCs), taken at new diagnosis, from a patient treated with antithyroid drugs. This receptor was identified in a woman aged 35 to 59 with Graves disease. This chain joins TRBV2 and TRBJ1-1; D is unclear. Here the CDR3 reads CASTVLGERTEAFF. CDR3 coding DNA: TGTGCCAGCACAGTTCTTGGGGAGCGAACTGAAGCTTTCTTT.